This T cell receptor beta chain was documented in a study of blood T cell repertoires in COVID-19 (TCRdb year 2020). About the study as a whole: Samples covering the acute and convalescent phases of COVID-19 were provided by collaborators in the United States, Italy and Spain. Samples came from the ongoing ImmuneRACE study (first 160 participants) plus 1,254 subjects from 6 global collaborators. Sample metadata almost always included a de-identified subject ID, COVID-19 status, age in years and sex. Where HLA class I and class II types were available, the types were taken from metadata supplied by the sample provider, not from assay-based typing. The prospective study material was composed of cDNA or gDNA derived from T cells, B-cell-depleted T cells, or PBMCs. The repertoires were released in a freely available public database intended as a resource for research on the immune response to SARS-CoV-2. Deeply sampled blood TCRbeta repertoires from subjects exposed to, actively infected with, or recovered from COVID-19 were included in the dataset. Overall study outcomes, separate from this receptor: The quantity of clinical and demographic metadata differed by source and by participant and was supplied without curation.

Inclusive of the bounding cysteine and phenylalanine, the CDR3 is 15 residues long. Only the CDR3 portion is preserved as DNA: 45 bases, with reading frame beginning at the first base. V loses 3 bases, J loses 6 bases, and the germline ends lie 18 bases apart. Sequences SGHTA (CDR1) and FQGNSA (CDR2) are obtained from the germline V gene. Each collaborating institution followed its own protocols to collect whole blood in K2EDTA tubes. For TCRbeta analysis, collaborators shipped samples in one of three forms: frozen whole blood, isolated PBMCs, or DNA extracted from either of those sample types. This clone is a singleton in its sample. Its antigen specificity is not known. Base-call qualities are not available, and no considerably larger clone is one nucleotide away. TCRbeta CDR3 regions were amplified from genomic DNA by means of the immunoSEQ Assay, a bias-controlled multiplex PCR. The source study handled its data this way. Nucleated cell counts per sample were estimated from amplification of reference gene primers within the assay. To quantify the absolute abundance of each unique TCRbeta CDR3 rearrangement, sequence reads were collapsed and filtered. For each sample, productive Simpson clonality was calculated as the square root of Simpson's diversity index over productive rearrangements. What TCRdb holds here is the immuneACCESS table cut down to in-frame rearrangements. Part of the clones is not present; checked against another copy, under half of the missing clones reflect an unresolved V gene, and the others are unexplained. The V and J calls and clone size are taken from that table; D and trimming were inferred from the DNA. This sample lists fewer than 250,000 clones; around nine tenths were detected once. The top ten hold roughly 0.7% of the sample.

The chain employs TRBV7-2 and TRBJ2-7, and the D gene may be TRBD1, 6 bases matching. Material for sequencing was peripheral blood. The receptor was isolated from a man aged 40-50 years with acute or convalescent COVID-19. The nucleotide sequence is given as TGTGCCAGCAGCTTGGAACCGGGACAATACGTCGAGCAGTACTTC. Its coded protein is CASSLEPGQYVEQYF.